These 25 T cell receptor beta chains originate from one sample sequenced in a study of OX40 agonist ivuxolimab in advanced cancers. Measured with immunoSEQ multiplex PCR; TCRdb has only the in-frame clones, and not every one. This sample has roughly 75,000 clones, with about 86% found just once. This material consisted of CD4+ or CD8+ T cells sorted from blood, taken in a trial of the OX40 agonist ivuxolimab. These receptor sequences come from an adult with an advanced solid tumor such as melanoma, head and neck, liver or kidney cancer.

The CDR3 spells CASRAPDSYYEQYF. CDR3 DNA: TGCGCCAGCAGGGCCCCGGACAGTTACTACGAGCAGTACTTC. The chain combines TRBV5-1 with TRBJ2-7, with D maybe TRBD1 (6 bases). V dropped 5 bases and J dropped 3 bases, with 15 bases sitting between them. Germline values: CDR1 SGHRS, CDR2 YFSETQ. The CDR3 spans 14 residues.

The CDR3 sequence is CASSLERGRSSYNEQFF. DNA of the CDR3: TGTGCCAGCAGCTTAGAGCGGGGGCGAAGCTCCTACAATGAGCAGTTCTTC. V gene TRBV11-2 combines with J gene TRBJ2-1; D is perhaps TRBD2 (7 bases). The CDR3 contains 17 residues. V lost 0 bases and J 0 bases, leaving 12 bases between the germline ends. Germline CDR1 reads SGHAT; CDR2 reads FQNNGV.

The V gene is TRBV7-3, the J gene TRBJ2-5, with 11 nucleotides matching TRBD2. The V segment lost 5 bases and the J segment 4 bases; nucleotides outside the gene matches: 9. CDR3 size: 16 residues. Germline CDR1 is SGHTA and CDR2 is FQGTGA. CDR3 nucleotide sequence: TGTGCCAGCAGCCCAAGCCGGCTAGCGGGAGGAGAGACCCAGTACTTC. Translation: CASSPSRLAGGETQYF.

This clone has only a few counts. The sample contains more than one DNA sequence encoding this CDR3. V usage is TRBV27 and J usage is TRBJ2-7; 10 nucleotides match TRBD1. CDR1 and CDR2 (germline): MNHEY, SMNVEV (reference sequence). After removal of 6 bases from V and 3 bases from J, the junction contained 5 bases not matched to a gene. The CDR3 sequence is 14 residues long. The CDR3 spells CASSRDRGGYEQYF. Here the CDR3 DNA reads TGTGCCAGCAGCCGGGACAGGGGAGGCTACGAGCAGTACTTC.

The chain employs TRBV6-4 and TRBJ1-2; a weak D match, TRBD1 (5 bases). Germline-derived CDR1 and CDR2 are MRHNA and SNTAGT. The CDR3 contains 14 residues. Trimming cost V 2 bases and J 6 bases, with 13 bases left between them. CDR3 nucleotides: TGTGCCAGCAGTGACGAAGGGGCAATAAATGGCTACACCTTC. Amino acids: CASSDEGAINGYTF.

CDR3 DNA: TGTGCCAGCAGTGAAGGGCAATTCTACGAGCAGTACTTC. Translation: CASSEGQFYEQYF. V is TRBV2 and J is TRBJ2-7; D is unresolved. The germline V gene has CDR1 SNHLY and CDR2 FYNNEI. Between the trimmed V and J ends, which lost 1 base and 3 bases, there was a span of 7 bases. The CDR3 length is 13 residues.

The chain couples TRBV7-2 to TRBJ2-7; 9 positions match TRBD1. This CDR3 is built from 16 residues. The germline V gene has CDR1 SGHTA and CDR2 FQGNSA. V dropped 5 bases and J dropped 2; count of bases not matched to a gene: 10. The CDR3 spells CASSPNGQGRPYEQYF. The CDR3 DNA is TGTGCCAGCAGCCCCAACGGACAGGGGCGACCCTACGAGCAGTACTTC.

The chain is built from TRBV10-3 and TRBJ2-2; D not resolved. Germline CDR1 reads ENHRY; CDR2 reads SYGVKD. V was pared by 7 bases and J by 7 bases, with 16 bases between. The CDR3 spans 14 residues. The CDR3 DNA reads TGTGCCATCAAATCGAGCCAGGAAATCGGGGAGCTGTTTTTT. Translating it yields CAIKSSQEIGELFF.

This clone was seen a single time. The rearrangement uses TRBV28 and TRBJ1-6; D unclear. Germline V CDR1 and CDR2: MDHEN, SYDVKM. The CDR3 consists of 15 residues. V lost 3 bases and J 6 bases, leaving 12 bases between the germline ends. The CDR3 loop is CASSFGRTPNSPLHF. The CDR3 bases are TGTGCCAGCAGTTTTGGCAGGACGCCTAATTCACCCCTCCACTTT.

The CDR3 spells CASSQESRPPRIYEQYF. CDR3 coding DNA: TGCGCCAGCAGCCAAGAATCCAGGCCCCCCCGAATCTACGAGCAGTACTTC. The chain couples TRBV4-3 to TRBJ2-7; D uncertain. Between the trimmed V and J ends, which lost 0 bases and 3 bases, there was a span of 18 bases. The CDR3 extends over 17 amino acids. Germline assignment: CDR1 LGHNA and CDR2 YSLEER.

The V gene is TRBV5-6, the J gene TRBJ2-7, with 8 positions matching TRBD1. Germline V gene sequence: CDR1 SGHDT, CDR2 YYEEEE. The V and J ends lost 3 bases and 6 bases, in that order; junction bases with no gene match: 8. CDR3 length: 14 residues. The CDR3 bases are TGTGCCAGCAGCTCGACAGACAGGGGCCGCGAGCAGTACTTC. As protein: CASSSTDRGREQYF.

CDR3 protein: CASSPPGTQYF. DNA of the CDR3: TGTGCCAGCAGCCCCCCCGGGACCCAGTACTTC. This chain uses TRBV5-8 with TRBJ2-5, with D unclear. This CDR3 contains 11 residues. The V end lost 4 bases, the J end lost 7 bases, and 8 bases lay between the germline ends. The V gene's germline CDR1 is SGHTS and CDR2 YDEGEE.

The CDR3 DNA reads as TGTGCCAGCAGCTTGGTATCGGTCGGACAGGGGGGTCGAAACACCATATATTTT. It encodes CASSLVSVGQGGRNTIYF. The chain recombines TRBV5-5 with TRBJ1-3; the match to TRBD1 covers 10 bases. The length of the CDR3 is 18 residues. With 0 bases clipped from V and 5 bases from J, the junction kept 11 bases outside the gene matches. The germline gives CDR1 SGHKS, CDR2 YYEKEE (reference sequence).

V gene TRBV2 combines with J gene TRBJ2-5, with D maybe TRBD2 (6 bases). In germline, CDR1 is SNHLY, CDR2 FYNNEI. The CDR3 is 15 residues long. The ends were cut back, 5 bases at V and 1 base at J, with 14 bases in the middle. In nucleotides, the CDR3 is TGTGCCAGCAGTCAGGAGGCGGGGCTCCAAGAGACCCAGTACTTC. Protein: CASSQEAGLQETQYF.

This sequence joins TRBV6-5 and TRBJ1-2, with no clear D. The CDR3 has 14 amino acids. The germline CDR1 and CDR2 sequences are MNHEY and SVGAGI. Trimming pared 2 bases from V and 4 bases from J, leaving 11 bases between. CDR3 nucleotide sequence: TGTGCCAGCAGTTACAGGCTCCGAGGCTATGGCTACACCTTC. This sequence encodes CASSYRLRGYGYTF.

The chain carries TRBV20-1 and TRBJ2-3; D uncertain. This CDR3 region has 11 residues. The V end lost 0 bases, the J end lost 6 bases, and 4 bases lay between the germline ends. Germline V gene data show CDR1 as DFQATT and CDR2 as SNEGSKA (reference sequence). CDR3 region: CSARDGDTQYF. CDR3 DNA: TGCAGTGCTAGAGATGGGGATACGCAGTATTTT.

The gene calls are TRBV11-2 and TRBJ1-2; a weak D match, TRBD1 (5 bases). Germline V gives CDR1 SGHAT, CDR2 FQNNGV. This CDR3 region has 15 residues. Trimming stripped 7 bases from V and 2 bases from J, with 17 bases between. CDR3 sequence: CASTFLGGGNYGYTF. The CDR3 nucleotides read TGTGCCAGCACCTTTCTAGGCGGGGGGAACTATGGCTACACCTTC.

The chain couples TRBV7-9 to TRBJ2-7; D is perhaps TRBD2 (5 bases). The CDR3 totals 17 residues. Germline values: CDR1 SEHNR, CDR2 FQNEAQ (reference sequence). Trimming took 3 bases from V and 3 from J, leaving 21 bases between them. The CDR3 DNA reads TGTGCCAGCAGCTTCGGGTCGGACTTTATGAACATCTACGAGCAGTACTTC. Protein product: CASSFGSDFMNIYEQYF. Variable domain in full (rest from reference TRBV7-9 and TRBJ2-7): DTGVSQNPRHKITKRGQNVTFRCDPISEHNRLYWYRQTLGQGPEFLTYFQNEAQLEKSRLLSDRFSAERPKGSFSTLEIQRTEQGDSAMYLCASSFGSDFMNIYEQYFGPGTRLTVT.

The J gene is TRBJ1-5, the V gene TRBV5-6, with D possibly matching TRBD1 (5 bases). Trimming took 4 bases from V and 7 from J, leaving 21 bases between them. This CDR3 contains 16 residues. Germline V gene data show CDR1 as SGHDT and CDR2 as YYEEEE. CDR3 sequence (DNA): TGTGCCAGCAGCCCATTGGGAGGGGAGTGGGAACAGCCCCAGCATTTT. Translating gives CASSPLGGEWEQPQHF.

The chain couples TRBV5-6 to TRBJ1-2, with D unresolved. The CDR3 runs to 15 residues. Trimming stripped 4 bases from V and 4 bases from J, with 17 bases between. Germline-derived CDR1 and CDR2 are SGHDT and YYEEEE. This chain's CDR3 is CASSRGGNIPYGYTF. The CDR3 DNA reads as TGTGCCAGCAGCCGTGGAGGGAACATCCCCTATGGCTACACCTTC.

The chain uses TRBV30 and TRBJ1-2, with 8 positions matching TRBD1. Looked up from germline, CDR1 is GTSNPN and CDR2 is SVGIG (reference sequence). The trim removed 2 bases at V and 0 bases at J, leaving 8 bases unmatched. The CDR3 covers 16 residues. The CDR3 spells CAWSPTGARANYGYTF. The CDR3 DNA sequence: TGTGCCTGGAGTCCGACAGGGGCGAGAGCTAACTATGGCTACACCTTC. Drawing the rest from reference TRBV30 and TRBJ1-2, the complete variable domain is SQTIHQWPATLVQPVGSPLSLECTVEGTSNPNLYWYRQAAGRGLQLLFYSVGIGQISSEVPQNLSASRPQDRQFILSSKKLLLSDSGFYLCAWSPTGARANYGYTFGSGTRLTVV.

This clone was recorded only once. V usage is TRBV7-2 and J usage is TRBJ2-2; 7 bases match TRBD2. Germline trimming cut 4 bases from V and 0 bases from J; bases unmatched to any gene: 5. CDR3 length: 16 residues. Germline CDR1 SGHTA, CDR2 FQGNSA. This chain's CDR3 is CASSWGGVANTGELFF. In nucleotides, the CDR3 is TGTGCCAGCAGCTGGGGGGGAGTCGCGAACACCGGGGAGCTGTTTTTT.

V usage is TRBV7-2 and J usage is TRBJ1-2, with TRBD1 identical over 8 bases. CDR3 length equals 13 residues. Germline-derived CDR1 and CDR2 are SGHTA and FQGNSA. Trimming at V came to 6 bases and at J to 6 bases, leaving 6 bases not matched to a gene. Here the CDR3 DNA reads TGTGCCAGCAGTCCCGGACAGGGAAATGGCTACACCTTC. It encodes CASSPGQGNGYTF.

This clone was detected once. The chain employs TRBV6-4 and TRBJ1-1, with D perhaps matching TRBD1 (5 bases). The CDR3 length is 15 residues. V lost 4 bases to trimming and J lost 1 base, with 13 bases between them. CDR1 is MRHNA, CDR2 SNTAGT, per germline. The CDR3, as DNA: TGTGCCAGCAGTGCCCAGGGACTTACGAACACTGAAGCTTTCTTT. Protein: CASSAQGLTNTEAFF.

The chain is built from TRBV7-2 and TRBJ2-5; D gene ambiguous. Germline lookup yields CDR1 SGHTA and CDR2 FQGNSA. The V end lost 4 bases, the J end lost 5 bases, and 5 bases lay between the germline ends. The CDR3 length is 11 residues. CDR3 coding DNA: TGTGCCAGCAGCTCCGTGGAGACCCAGTACTTC. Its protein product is CASSSVETQYF.